The clone carrying this T cell receptor beta chain was seen a handful of times. This record comes from a study of CD8+ T cells in alopecia areata. RNA was isolated and reverse transcribed to cDNA, the sequencing template. The table came from immunoSEQ multiplex PCR; TCRdb's copy has only in-frame clones and leaves some out. The table lists about 200,000 clones, roughly 64% of them singletons. Germline values: CDR1 ENHRY, CDR2 SYGVKD. Deletions cut 4 bases from V and 5 bases from J, with 14 bases between. The CDR3 is made up of 14 amino acids. Noted treatment: oral pan-JAK inhibitor, 5-10 mg twice daily. Individuals with alopecia areata gave both lesional scalp punch biopsies and peripheral blood for collection.

Sequencing used CD4+ T cells sorted from blood, obtained at week 24, from a patient treated with tofacitinib. The chain has TRBV10-3 and TRBJ2-5; possibly TRBD2 for D (6 bases). The origin of this receptor is a human donor with alopecia areata. CDR3 residues: CAISVRESRETQYF. Written as DNA, the CDR3 is TGTGCCATCAGTGTCCGGGAGTCACGGGAGACCCAGTACTTC.